This TCR beta chain emerged from a study of esophageal squamous cell carcinoma under preoperative chemotherapy. The sample's time point: before preoperative PTX-NDP chemotherapy. Preoperative chemotherapy with paclitaxel-nedaplatin was given to patients before surgery. Each CDR3 protein gets one entry after TCRdb re-called the PCR reads with MiXCR. This table has around 14,000 distinct CDR3 sequences, approximately 61% appearing once. In the case of this clonotype: Its specificity is not known.

Study-level points and caveats: Chemotherapy was followed by significantly higher TCR diversity in peripheral T cells only, not tumor-infiltrating lymphocytes.

The CDR3 totals 19 residues. V was trimmed by 4 bases and J by 0 bases, leaving 20 bases between them. Germline V gives CDR1 SGHRS, CDR2 YFSETQ. This receptor was identified in a human donor with esophageal squamous cell carcinoma. The donor label of this sample is uncertain. Sample collection occurred from a patient given preoperative chemotherapy. The chain employs TRBV5-1 and TRBJ2-6; possibly TRBD2 for D (6 bases). The CDR3: CASSRSGYRSPSGANVLTF. The CDR3 region has the DNA TGCGCCAGCAGCCGAAGCGGGTACAGGAGCCCCTCTGGGGCCAACGTCCTGACTTTC. The whole variable domain, remainder taken from reference TRBV5-1 and TRBJ2-6, is KAGVTQTPRYLIKTRGQQVTLSCSPISGHRSVSWYQQTPGQGLQFLFEYFSETQRNKGNFPGRFSGRQFSNSRSEMNVSTLELGDSALYLCASSRSGYRSPSGANVLTFGAGSRLTVL.